This T cell receptor beta chain stems from a study of identical twins. V was pared by 6 bases and J by 4 bases, with 11 bases between. Germline CDR1 is DFQATT and CDR2 is SNEGSKA (reference sequence). This CDR3 contains 12 residues. Overall study findings and caveats: Memory repertoires showed no such pattern, whereas abundant cord blood beta clonotypes carried fewer insertions.

TCRdb processed the 5' RACE reads anew with MiXCR; each CDR3 protein has one entry. The table shows 400,000 to 550,000 distinct CDR3 sequences, with roughly 24% occurring only once. About this clonotype: Its antigen is currently unknown.

These sequences were also reported in another study, on T cells expressing NK-cell markers. That work states: The TCR beta repertoires were obtained from sorted CD3+CD56+NKG2C+, CD3+CD56+NKG2C- and CD3+CD56-NKG2C+ T cells.

The sequence came from a young woman in good health. This chain uses TRBV20-1 with TRBJ2-3; D remains ambiguous. Sequencing was carried out using CD4+ T cells sorted from blood. The CDR3 sequence is CSAQTAADTQYF. The DNA of the CDR3 is TGCAGTGCACAGACCGCTGCAGATACGCAGTATTTT.